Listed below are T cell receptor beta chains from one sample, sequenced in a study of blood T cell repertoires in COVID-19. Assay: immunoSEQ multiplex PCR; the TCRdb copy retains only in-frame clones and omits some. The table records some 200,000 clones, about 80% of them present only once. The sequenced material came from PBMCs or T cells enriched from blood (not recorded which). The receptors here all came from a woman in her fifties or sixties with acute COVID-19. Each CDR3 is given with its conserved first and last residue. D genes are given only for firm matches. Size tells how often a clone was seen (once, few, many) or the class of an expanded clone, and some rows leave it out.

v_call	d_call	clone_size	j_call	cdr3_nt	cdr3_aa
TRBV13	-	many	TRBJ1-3	TGTGCCAGCAGCTTACAGGGCGTCCCTGGAAACACCATATATTTT	CASSLQGVPGNTIYF
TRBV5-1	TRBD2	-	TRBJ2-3	TGCGCCAGCAGCCTCGTTAGCGGGAGGCCCACAGATACGCAGTATTTT	CASSLVSGRPTDTQYF
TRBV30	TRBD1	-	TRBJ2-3	TGTGCGGGACAGGGAAAAGCCAAAAACACAGATACGCAGTATTTT	CAGQGKAKNTDTQYF
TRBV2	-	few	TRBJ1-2	TGTGCCAGCAACAGTAACTATGGCTACACCTTC	CASNSNYGYTF
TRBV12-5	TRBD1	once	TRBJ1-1	TGTGCTAGTGGTTCCGGACAGGGGGGGAACACTGAAGCTTTCTTT	CASGSGQGGNTEAFF
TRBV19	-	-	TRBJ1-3	TGTGCCAGTACCAAGAGCTCTGGAAACACCATATATTTT	CASTKSSGNTIYF
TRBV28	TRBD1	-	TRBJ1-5	TGTGCCAGCAGATTTCAGACAGGGTCCAATCAGCCCCAGCATTTT	CASRFQTGSNQPQHF
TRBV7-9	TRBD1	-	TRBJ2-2	TGTGCCAGCAGCTCCTGGACCGGGACAGGGGCCGGGGAGCTGTTTTTT	CASSSWTGTGAGELFF
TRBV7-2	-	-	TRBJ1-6	TGTGCCAGCAGCCCCGGGGAGGGGGTACCCCTCCACTTT	CASSPGEGVPLHF
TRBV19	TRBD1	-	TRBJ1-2	TGTGCCAGTAGGACGATGACAGGGGAGTCAGGCTACACCTTC	CASRTMTGESGYTF
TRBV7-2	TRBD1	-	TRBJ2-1	TGTGCCAGCAGCACGGGACAGCCCAATGAGCAGTTCTTC	CASSTGQPNEQFF
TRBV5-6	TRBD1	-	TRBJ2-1	TGTGCCAGCAGCTCGGGACTTGGGACAGGGCCGAATGAGCAGTTCTTC	CASSSGLGTGPNEQFF
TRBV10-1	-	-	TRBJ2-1	TGCGCCAGCAGTGAGTCGTTCGGGGGCTACAATGAGCAGTTCTTC	CASSESFGGYNEQFF
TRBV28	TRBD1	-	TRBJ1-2	TGTGCCAGCAGTATAACAGGGGTAGCCTATGGCTACACCTTC	CASSITGVAYGYTF
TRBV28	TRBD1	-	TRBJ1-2	TGTGCCAGCAGTTCAAACTATCCAGGGGGCGGTGGCTACACCTTC	CASSSNYPGGGGYTF
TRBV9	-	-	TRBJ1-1	TGTGCCAGCAGCCCCCTTATGGGCGGGATGAACACTGAAGCTTTCTTT	CASSPLMGGMNTEAFF
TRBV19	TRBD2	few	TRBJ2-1	TGTGCCAGTAGTATTATAAGGACTAGCGGGAGTGGAGAGCAGTTCTTC	CASSIIRTSGSGEQFF
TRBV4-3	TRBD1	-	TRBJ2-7	TGCGCCAGCAGCCAAGTTGGGACAGGGGCCTGGGGTGGCTACGAGCAGTACTTC	CASSQVGTGAWGGYEQYF
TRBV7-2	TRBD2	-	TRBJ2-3	TGTGCCAGCAGCTTACAGCGGGGTACTCTGCAGTATTTT	CASSLQRGTLQYF
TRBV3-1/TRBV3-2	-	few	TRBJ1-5	TGTGCCAGCAGCCATGGCGGGGGTACTCAGCCCCAGCATTTT	CASSHGGGTQPQHF
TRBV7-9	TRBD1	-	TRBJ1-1	TGTGCCAGCAGCCCGGGGGACAGCAACACTGAAGCTTTCTTT	CASSPGDSNTEAFF
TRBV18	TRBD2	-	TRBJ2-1	TGTGCCAGCTCACCACCTAGCGGGAGGGCCTTTGAGCAGTTCTTC	CASSPPSGRAFEQFF
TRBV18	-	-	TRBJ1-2	TGTGCCAGCTCGCCATCACAGGGATATAGAAACTATGGCTACACCTTC	CASSPSQGYRNYGYTF
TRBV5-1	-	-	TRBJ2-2	TGCGCCAGCAGCTTGTGGGGCAGGGGCACCCCCGGGGAGCTGTTTTTT	CASSLWGRGTPGELFF